The T cell receptor beta chain under discussion was sequenced for a study of healthy donors' naive CD4 and CD8 T cells. The length of the CDR3 is 15 residues. CDR1 and CDR2 from the germline V gene are SGHKS and YYEKEE (reference sequence). V was pared by 2 bases and J by 2 bases, with 5 bases of the junction left unmatched. Each TCR library used around 500 ng of total RNA and a linear amplification protocol. Using its own MiXCR run on the reads, TCRdb lists one record per CDR3 protein. The data hold about 180,000 distinct CDR3 sequences, with 65% to 80% observed a single time. This sequence joins TRBV5-5 and TRBJ1-2; 8 bases align to TRBD1. The sequencing input was naive CD4+ and CD8+ T cells sorted from blood, pooled from several donors. This TCR was recovered from a pool of human donors in good health; the sample pools cells from several healthy donors. The CDR3 spells CASSFLQGGNYGYTF. The DNA for the CDR3 is TGTGCCAGCAGCTTCCTACAGGGGGGCAACTATGGCTACACCTTC.